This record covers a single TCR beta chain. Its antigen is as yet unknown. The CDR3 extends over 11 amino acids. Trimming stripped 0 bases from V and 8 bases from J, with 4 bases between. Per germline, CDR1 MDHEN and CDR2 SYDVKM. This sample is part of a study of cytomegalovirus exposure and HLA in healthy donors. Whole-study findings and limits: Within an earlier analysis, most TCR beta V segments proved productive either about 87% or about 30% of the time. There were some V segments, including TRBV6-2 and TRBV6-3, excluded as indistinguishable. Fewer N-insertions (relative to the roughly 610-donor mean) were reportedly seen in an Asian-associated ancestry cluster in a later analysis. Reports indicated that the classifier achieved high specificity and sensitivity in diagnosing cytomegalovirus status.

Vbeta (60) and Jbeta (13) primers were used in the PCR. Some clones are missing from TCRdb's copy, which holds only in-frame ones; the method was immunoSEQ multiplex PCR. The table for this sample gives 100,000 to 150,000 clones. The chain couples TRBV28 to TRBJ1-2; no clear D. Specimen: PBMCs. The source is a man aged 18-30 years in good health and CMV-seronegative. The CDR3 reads CASSLWEGYTF. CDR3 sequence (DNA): TGTGCCAGCAGTTTATGGGAGGGCTACACCTTC.